This TCR beta chain was sequenced during a study of T-cell reconstitution after alpha-beta-depleted transplantation in children. There are 13 residues in the CDR3. Trimming cost V 0 bases and J 8 bases, with 8 bases left between them. From germline, CDR1 is MRHNA and CDR2 SNTAGT. A TCRbeta library incorporating unique molecular identifiers was prepared. TCRdb re-analysed the PCR reads in MiXCR, keeping a single row per CDR3 protein. This sample has some 500,000 distinct CDR3 sequences; 15% to 20% occur once, and the top ten carry 3% to 4%. This receptor was taken from a human donor who donated a stem cell graft to a child with acute lymphoblastic leukemia. This chain connects TRBV6-4 to TRBJ2-1; unclear D gene. The starting material was PBMCs from the stem cell graft donor, obtained from the stem cell graft. CDR3: CASSDSSIDEQFF. In nucleotides, the CDR3 is TGTGCCAGCAGTGACTCTAGTATCGATGAGCAGTTCTTC.